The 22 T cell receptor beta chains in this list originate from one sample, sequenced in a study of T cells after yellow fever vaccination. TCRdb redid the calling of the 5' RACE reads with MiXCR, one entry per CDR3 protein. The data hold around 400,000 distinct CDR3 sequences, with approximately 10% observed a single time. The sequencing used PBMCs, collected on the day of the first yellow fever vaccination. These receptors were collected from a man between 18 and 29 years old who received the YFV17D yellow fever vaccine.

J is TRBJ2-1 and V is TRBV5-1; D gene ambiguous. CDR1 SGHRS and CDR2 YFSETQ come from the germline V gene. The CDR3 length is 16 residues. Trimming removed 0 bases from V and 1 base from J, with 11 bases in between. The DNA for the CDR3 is TGCGCCAGCAGCTTGGCCAGGCAGAGATCCTACAATGAGCAGTTCTTC. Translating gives CASSLARQRSYNEQFF.

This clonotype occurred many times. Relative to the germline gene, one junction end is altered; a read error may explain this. In nucleotides, the CDR3 is TGTGCCAGCAGCCTCGAGTCCTCCTACAATGAGCAGTTCTTC. This gives the protein CASSLESSYNEQFF. The V gene is TRBV5-1, the J gene TRBJ2-1; D is unclear. This CDR3 region has 14 residues. Germline loops: CDR1 SGHRS, CDR2 YFSETQ.

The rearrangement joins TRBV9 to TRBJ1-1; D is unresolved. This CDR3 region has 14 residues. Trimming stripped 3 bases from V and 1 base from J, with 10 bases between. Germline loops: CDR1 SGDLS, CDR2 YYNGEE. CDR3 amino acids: CASSGRAANTEAFF. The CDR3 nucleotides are TGTGCCAGCAGCGGCCGGGCCGCGAACACTGAAGCTTTCTTT. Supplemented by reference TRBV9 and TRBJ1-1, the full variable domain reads DSGVTQTPKHLITATGQRVTLRCSPRSGDLSVYWYQQSLDQGLQFLIQYYNGEERAKGNILERFSAQQFPDLHSELNLSSLELGDSALYFCASSGRAANTEAFFGQGTRLTVV.

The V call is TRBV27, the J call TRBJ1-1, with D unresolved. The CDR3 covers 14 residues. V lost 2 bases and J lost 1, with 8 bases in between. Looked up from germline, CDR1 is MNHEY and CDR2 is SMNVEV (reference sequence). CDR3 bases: TGTGCCAGCAGTTTAAACGGGGAGAACACTGAAGCTTTCTTT. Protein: CASSLNGENTEAFF.

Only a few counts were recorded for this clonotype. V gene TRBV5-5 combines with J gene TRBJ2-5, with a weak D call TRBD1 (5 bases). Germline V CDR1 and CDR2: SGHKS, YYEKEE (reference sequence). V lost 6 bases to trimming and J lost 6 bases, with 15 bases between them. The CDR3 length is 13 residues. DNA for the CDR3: TGTGCCAGCATGAATTCAGGGTTCAAGACCCAGTACTTC. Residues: CASMNSGFKTQYF.

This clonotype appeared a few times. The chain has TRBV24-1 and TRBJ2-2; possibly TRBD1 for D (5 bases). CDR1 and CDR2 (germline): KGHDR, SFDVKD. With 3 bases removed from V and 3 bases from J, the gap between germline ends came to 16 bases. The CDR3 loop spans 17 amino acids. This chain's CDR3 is CATSDTTRNRYTGELFF. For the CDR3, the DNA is TGTGCCACCAGTGATACGACCCGGAACAGGTACACCGGGGAGCTGTTTTTT.

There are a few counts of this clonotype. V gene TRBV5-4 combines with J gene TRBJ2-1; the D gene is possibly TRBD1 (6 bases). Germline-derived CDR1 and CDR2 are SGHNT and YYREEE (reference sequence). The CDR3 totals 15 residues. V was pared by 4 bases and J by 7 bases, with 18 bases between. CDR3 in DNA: TGTGCCAGCAGCCAAAACAGGGAGAAAGGGAATGAGCAGTTCTTC. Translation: CASSQNREKGNEQFF.

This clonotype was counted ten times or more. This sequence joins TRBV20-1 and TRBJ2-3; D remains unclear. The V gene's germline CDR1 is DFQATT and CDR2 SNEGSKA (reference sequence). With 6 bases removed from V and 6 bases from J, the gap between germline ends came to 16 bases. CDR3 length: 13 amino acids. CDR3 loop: CSAGLSPADTQYF. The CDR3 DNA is TGCAGTGCGGGTCTCTCCCCCGCGGATACGCAGTATTTT.

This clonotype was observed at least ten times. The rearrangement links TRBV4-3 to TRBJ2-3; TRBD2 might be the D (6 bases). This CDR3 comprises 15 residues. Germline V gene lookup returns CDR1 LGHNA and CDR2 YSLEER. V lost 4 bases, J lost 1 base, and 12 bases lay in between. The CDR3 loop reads CASSPTGGGTDTQYF. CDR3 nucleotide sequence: TGCGCCAGCAGCCCCACCGGGGGAGGCACAGATACGCAGTATTTT.

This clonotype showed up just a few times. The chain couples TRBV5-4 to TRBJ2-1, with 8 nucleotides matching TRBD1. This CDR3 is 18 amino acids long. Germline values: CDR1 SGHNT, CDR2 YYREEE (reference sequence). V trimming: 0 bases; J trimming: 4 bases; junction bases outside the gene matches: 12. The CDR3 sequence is CASSLAESGQGRYNEQFF. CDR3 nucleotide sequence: TGTGCCAGCAGCTTGGCCGAGTCCGGACAGGGTAGATACAATGAGCAGTTCTTC.

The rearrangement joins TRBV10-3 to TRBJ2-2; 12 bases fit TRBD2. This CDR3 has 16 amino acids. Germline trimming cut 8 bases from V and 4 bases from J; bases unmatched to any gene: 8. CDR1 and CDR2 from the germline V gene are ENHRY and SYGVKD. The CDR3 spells CAILKTSGGSTGELFF. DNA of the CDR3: TGTGCCATCCTAAAAACTAGCGGGGGGAGCACCGGGGAGCTGTTTTTT.

DNA for the CDR3: TGCAGTGCTAGAGATCTTGGGACTAACCTCTACAATGAGCAGTTCTTC. Its translation: CSARDLGTNLYNEQFF. The V gene is TRBV20-1, the J gene TRBJ2-1, with TRBD2 identical over 7 bases. Trimming took 0 bases from V and 3 from J; bases not matched to a gene: 8. The CDR3 runs to 16 residues. Germline loops: CDR1 DFQATT, CDR2 SNEGSKA (reference sequence).

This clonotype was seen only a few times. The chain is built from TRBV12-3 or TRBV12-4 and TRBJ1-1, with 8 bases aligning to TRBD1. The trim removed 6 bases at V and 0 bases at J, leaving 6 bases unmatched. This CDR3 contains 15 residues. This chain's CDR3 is CASSNRGGMNTEAFF. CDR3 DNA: TGTGCCAGCAGCAACAGGGGGGGAATGAACACTGAAGCTTTCTTT.

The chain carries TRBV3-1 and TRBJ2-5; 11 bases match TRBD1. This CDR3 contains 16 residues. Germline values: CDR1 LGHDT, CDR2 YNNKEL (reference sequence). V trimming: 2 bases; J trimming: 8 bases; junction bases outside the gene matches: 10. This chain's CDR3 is CASSQNRPGQGGTQYF. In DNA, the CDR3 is TGTGCCAGCAGCCAAAACAGGCCGGGACAGGGGGGCACCCAGTACTTC.

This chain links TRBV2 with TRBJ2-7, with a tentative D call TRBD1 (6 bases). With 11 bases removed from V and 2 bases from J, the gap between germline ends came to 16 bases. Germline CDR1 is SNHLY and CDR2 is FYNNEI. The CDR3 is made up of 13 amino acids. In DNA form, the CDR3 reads TGTGCCGGTCACCAGACAGGAACCTACGAGCAGTACTTC. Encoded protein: CAGHQTGTYEQYF.

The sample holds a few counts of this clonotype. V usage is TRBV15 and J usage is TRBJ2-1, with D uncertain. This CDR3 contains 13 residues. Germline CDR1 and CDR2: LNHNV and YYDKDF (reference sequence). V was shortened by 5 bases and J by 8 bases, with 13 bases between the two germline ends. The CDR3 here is CATSLYRVHEQFF. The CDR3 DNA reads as TGTGCCACCAGCCTCTATAGGGTACATGAGCAGTTCTTC.

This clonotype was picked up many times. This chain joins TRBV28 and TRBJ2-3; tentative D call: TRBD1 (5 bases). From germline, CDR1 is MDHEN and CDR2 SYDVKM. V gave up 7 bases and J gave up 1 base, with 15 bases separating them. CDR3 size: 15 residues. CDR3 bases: TGTGCCAGCACCCCTGCTGGGGCCGGCACAGATACGCAGTATTTT. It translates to CASTPAGAGTDTQYF.

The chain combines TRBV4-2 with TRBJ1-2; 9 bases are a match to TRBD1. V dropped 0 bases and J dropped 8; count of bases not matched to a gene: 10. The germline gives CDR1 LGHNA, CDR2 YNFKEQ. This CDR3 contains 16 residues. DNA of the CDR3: TGTGCCAGCAGCCAAGAAAAAACAGGACAGGGGAGAGGCTACACCTTC. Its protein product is CASSQEKTGQGRGYTF.

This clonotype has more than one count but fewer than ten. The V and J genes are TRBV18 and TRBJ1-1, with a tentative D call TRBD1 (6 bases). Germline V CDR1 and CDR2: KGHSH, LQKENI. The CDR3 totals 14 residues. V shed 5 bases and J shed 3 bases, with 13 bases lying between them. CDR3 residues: CASSWGLGDTEAFF. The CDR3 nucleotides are TGTGCCAGCTCATGGGGGCTCGGCGACACTGAAGCTTTCTTT.

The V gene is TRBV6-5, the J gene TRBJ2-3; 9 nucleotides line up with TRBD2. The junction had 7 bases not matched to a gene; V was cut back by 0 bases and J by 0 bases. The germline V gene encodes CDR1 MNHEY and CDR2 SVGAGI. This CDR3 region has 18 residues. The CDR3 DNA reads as TGTGCCAGCAGTTACTCTTCGGAGCTAGCGGGGAGCACAGATACGCAGTATTTT. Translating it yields CASSYSSELAGSTDTQYF.

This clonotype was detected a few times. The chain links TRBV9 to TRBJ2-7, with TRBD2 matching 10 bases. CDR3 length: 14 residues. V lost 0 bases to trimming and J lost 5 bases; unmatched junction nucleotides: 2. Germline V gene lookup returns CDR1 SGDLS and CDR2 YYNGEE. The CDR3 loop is CASSVDLAGDEQYF. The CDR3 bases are TGTGCCAGCAGCGTAGACCTAGCGGGGGACGAGCAGTACTTC.

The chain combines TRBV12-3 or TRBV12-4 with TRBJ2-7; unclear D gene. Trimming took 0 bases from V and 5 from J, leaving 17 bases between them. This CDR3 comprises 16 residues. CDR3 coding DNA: TGTGCCAGCAGTTTAGCGGGTATTGGCTTAGGCCACGAGCAGTACTTC. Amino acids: CASSLAGIGLGHEQYF.